These 9 T cell receptor beta chains share one sample of origin, sequenced in a study of T cell responses to AZD1222 COVID-19 vaccine. TCRdb keeps only in-frame clones here, not all; method: immunoSEQ multiplex PCR. The sample carries 130,000 or so clones, around 94% recorded once. The material sequenced was peripheral blood, taken on day 0 of AZD1222 vaccination. The receptors originated from an adult in good health.

This chain uses TRBV4-3 with TRBJ2-1, with TRBD1 matching over 8 bases. V shed 0 bases and J 3 bases; nucleotides not matched to a gene: 1. Germline V gene lookup returns CDR1 LGHNA and CDR2 YSLEER. This CDR3 has 15 amino acids. The CDR3 here is CASSQDTGGYNEQFF. The DNA for the CDR3 is TGCGCCAGCAGCCAAGATACAGGGGGCTACAATGAGCAGTTCTTC.

CDR3 sequence: CASSLGLSQETQYF. As DNA, the CDR3 is TGTGCCAGCAGCTTGGGACTATCCCAAGAGACCCAGTACTTC. The chain joins TRBV5-4 to TRBJ2-5, with D perhaps matching TRBD2 (5 bases). Per the germline V gene, CDR1 is SGHNT and CDR2 is YYREEE (reference sequence). The V end was cut by 0 bases, the J end by 1 base, with 7 bases between. The CDR3 length is 14 residues.

The J gene is TRBJ1-1, the V gene TRBV25-1; D gene uncertain. V was trimmed by 4 bases and J by 7 bases, leaving 4 bases between them. The length of the CDR3 is 10 residues. Germline loops: CDR1 MGHDK, CDR2 SYGVNS. The CDR3 is CASSAGEAFF. CDR3 sequence (DNA): TGTGCCAGCAGTGCCGGTGAAGCTTTCTTT.

The rearrangement joins TRBV24-1 to TRBJ2-1, with 10 bases fitting TRBD1. The CDR3 has 16 amino acids. Germline values: CDR1 KGHDR, CDR2 SFDVKD. V lost 3 bases, J lost 7 bases, and 8 bases stayed unmatched. The CDR3 coding sequence is TGTGCCACCAGTGATGACCGGGACAGGGGAGGGAATGAGCAGTTCTTC. This translates into CATSDDRDRGGNEQFF.

Remarks on this clone: The same CDR3 can be traced to other DNA sequences in this sample. The chain carries TRBV7-9 and TRBJ2-7, with D perhaps matching TRBD1 or TRBD2 (5 bases each). Germline lookup yields CDR1 SEHNR and CDR2 FQNEAQ (reference sequence). The CDR3 has 11 amino acids. The V and J ends lost 5 bases and 6 bases respectively, with 8 bases between them. Here the CDR3 reads CASSPGTEQYF. The CDR3 coding sequence is TGTGCCAGCAGCCCAGGGACCGAGCAGTACTTC.

This clone was detected only once. This chain connects TRBV28 to TRBJ2-2; 10 nucleotides match TRBD2. Per germline, CDR1 MDHEN and CDR2 SYDVKM. V dropped 3 bases and J dropped 4; count of bases not matched to a gene: 5. The CDR3 is 16 residues long. CDR3 sequence (DNA): TGTGCCAGCAGTTTTTTCGTAGCGGGAGGCACCGGGGAGCTGTTTTTT. Translation: CASSFFVAGGTGELFF.

This chain joins TRBV12-3 or TRBV12-4 and TRBJ2-3; D unresolved. The CDR3 spans 11 residues. V was cut by 11 bases and J by 6 bases, with 12 bases left in between. The chain's CDR3 is CAWRLRDTQYF. As DNA, the CDR3 is TGTGCCTGGCGGCTACGGGATACGCAGTATTTT.

The rearrangement uses TRBV7-9 and TRBJ1-6; D unclear. This CDR3 contains 13 residues. CDR1 and CDR2 (germline): SEHNR, FQNEAQ (reference sequence). The V end was cut by 5 bases, the J end by 5 bases, with 7 bases between. The CDR3 loop is CASSPQNNSPLHF. In DNA form, the CDR3 reads TGTGCCAGCAGCCCCCAAAATAATTCACCCCTCCACTTT.

The chain uses TRBV7-8 and TRBJ1-2, with TRBD1 matching over 7 bases. J gave up 0 bases and V 6 bases, and 4 bases lay outside the gene matches. From germline, CDR1 is SGHVS and CDR2 FQNEAQ. CDR3 length: 14 residues. CDR3 amino acids: CASSLQGPNYGYTF. The CDR3 region has the DNA TGTGCCAGCAGTCTACAGGGGCCTAACTATGGCTACACCTTC. Together with reference TRBV7-8 and TRBJ1-2, the CDR3 gives the full variable domain: GAGVSQSPRYKVAKRGQDVALRCDPISGHVSLFWYQQALGQGPEFLTYFQNEAQLDKSGLPSDRFFAERPEGSVSTLKIQRTQQEDSAVYLCASSLQGPNYGYTFGSGTRLTVV.